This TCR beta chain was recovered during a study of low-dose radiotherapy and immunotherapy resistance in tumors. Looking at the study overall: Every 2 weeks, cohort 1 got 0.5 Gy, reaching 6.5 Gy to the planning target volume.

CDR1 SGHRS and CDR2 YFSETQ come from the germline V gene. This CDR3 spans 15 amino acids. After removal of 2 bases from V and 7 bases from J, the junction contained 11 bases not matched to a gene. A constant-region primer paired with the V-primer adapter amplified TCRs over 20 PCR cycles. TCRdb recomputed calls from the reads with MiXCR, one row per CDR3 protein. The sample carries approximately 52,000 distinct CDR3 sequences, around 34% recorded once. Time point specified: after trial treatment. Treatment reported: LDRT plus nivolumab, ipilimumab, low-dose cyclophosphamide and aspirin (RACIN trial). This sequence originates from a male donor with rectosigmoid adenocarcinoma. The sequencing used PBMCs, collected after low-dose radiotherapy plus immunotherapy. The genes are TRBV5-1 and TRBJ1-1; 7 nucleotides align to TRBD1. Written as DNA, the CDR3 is TGCGCCAGCAGCTTAGGACAGGAACGATCTGTTGAAGCTTTCTTT. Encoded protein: CASSLGQERSVEAFF.